This T cell receptor (beta chain) appears in the sequencing data of a study of control samples from healthy donors and cancer patients. The CDR3 length is 16 residues. CDR1 PRHDT and CDR2 FYEKMQ come from the germline V gene (reference sequence). V lost 5 bases to trimming and J lost 0 bases; unmatched junction nucleotides: 7. Libraries were prepared by immunoSEQ multiplex PCR; TCRdb keeps only in-frame clonotypes and omits some of them. Seen in this sample are about 200,000 clones; the ten most common clones hold roughly 2%. Sequences were obtained from blood. The V gene is TRBV13, the J gene TRBJ2-3, with 8 bases aligning to TRBD1. The receptor was derived from a woman aged 25 to 45 in good health. The CDR3 sequence: CASSLYRGSSTDTQYF. CDR3 DNA sequence: TGTGCCAGCAGCCTATACAGGGGGAGTAGCACAGATACGCAGTATTTT.